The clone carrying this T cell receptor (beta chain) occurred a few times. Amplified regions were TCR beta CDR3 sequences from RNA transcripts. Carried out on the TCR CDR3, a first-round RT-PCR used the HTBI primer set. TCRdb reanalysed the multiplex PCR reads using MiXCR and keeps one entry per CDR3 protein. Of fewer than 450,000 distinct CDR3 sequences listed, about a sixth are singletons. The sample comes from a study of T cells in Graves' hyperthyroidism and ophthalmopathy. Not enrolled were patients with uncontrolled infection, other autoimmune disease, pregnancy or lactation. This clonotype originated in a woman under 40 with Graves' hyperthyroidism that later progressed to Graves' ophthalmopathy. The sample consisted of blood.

CDR3 loop: CASRGFAVSYNEQFF. The CDR3 DNA reads as TGTGCCAGCAGGGGTTTTGCGGTCTCCTACAATGAGCAGTTCTTC. The chain combines TRBV28 with TRBJ2-1; D not certain. The V and J ends lost 6 bases and 0 bases respectively, with 12 bases between them. From germline, CDR1 is MDHEN and CDR2 SYDVKM. The CDR3 has 15 residues.